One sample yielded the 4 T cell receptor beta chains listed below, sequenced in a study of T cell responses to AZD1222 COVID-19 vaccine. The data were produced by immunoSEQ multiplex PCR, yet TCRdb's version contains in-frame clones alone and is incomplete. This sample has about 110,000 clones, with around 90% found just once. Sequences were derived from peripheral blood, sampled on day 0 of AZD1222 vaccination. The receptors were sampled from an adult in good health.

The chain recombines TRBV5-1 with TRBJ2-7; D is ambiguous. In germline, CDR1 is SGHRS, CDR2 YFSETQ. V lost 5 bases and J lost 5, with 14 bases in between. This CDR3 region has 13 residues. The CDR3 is CASRTIIGHEQYF. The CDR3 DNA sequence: TGCGCCAGCAGGACGATAATTGGACACGAGCAGTACTTC.

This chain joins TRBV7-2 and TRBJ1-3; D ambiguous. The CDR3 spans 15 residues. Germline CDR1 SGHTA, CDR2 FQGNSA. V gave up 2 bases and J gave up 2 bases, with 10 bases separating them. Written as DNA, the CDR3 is TGTGCCAGCAGCTTAACTCAAGTCCCTGGAAACACCATATATTTT. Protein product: CASSLTQVPGNTIYF.

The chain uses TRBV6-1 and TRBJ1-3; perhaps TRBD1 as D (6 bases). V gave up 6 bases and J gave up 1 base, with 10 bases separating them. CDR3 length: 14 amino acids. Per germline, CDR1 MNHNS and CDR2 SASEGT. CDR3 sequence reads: CASRDSKSGNTIYF. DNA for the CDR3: TGTGCCAGCAGGGACAGCAAGTCTGGAAACACCATATATTTT.

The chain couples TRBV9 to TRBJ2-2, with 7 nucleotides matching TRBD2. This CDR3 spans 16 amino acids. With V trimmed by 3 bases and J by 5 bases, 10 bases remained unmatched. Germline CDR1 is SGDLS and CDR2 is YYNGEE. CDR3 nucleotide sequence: TGTGCCAGCAGCGCCCGCGCTCGGGAGGTAACCGGGGAGCTGTTTTTT. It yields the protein CASSARAREVTGELFF.